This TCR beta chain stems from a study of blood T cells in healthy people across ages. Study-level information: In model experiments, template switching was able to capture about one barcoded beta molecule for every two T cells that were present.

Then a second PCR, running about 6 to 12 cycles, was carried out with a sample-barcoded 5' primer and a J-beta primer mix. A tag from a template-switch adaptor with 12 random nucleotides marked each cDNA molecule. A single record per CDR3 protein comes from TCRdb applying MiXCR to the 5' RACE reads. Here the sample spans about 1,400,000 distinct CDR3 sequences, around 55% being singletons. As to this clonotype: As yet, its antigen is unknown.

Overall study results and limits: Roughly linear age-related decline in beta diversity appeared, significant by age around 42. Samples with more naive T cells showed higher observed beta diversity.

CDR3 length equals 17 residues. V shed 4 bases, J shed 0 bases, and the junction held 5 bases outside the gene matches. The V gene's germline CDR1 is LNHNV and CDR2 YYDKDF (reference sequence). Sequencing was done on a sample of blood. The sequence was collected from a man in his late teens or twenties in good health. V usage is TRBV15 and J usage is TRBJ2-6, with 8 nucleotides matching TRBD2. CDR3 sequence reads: CATSKDSGSSGANVLTF. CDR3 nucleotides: TGTGCCACCAGCAAAGACAGCGGGAGCTCTGGGGCCAACGTCCTGACTTTC.